A selection of T cell receptor beta chains follows, all from one sample in a study of cytomegalovirus exposure and HLA in healthy donors. Profiled with immunoSEQ multiplex PCR; TCRdb holds only in-frame clones, not every one. Here the sample spans over 45,000 clones, roughly four fifths being singletons. Source material: PBMCs. All receptors come from a man between 25 and 39 years old in good health and CMV-seronegative. The CDR3 runs from the conserved cysteine through the conserved F or W. The order of the fields is V gene, D gene, clone size, J gene, CDR3 DNA, CDR3 protein. D genes are given only for firm matches. Expanded clones are given a class, and other clones once, few, many or no size at all.

v_call: TRBV4-1
d_call: -
clone_size: -
j_call: TRBJ2-5
cdr3_nt: TGCGCCAGCAGCCAAGTGTTCGTCCAGGGAAAGGGAGAGACCCAGTACTTC
cdr3_aa: CASSQVFVQGKGETQYF

v_call: TRBV29-1
d_call: TRBD1
clone_size: -
j_call: TRBJ2-1
cdr3_nt: TGCAGCGTCCAAAGGGGACAGGGGGCATCCTACAATGAGCAGTTCTTC
cdr3_aa: CSVQRGQGASYNEQFF

v_call: TRBV10-3
d_call: -
clone_size: -
j_call: TRBJ1-1
cdr3_nt: TGTGCCATCAGTGAGTTCTCCCTGAACACTGAAGCTTTCTTT
cdr3_aa: CAISEFSLNTEAFF

v_call: TRBV5-5
d_call: -
clone_size: -
j_call: TRBJ2-1
cdr3_nt: TGTGCCAGCTCATTAATGAGCTCCTACAATGAGCAGTTCTTC
cdr3_aa: CASSLMSSYNEQFF

v_call: TRBV7-2
d_call: -
clone_size: -
j_call: TRBJ1-5
cdr3_nt: TGTGCCAGCAGCCGACATAGTGATCAGCCCCAGCATTTT
cdr3_aa: CASSRHSDQPQHF

v_call: TRBV30
d_call: TRBD1
clone_size: -
j_call: TRBJ1-4
cdr3_nt: TGTGCCTGGAGTGTACTCGGACAGGGGAATGAAAAACTGTTTTTT
cdr3_aa: CAWSVLGQGNEKLFF

v_call: TRBV30
d_call: TRBD1
clone_size: -
j_call: TRBJ1-1
cdr3_nt: TGTGCCTGGGACCTTGGGACAGGGGACACTGAAGCTTTCTTT
cdr3_aa: CAWDLGTGDTEAFF

v_call: TRBV23-1
d_call: -
clone_size: -
j_call: TRBJ2-7
cdr3_nt: TGCGCCAGCACAGCGCCGGGGAACACCTCCTACGAGCAGTACTTC
cdr3_aa: CASTAPGNTSYEQYF

v_call: TRBV27
d_call: -
clone_size: -
j_call: TRBJ1-6
cdr3_nt: TGTGCCAGCAGTTTACTATTTAGGACAGCTACGAACTCCTATAATTCACCCCTCCACTTT
cdr3_aa: CASSLLFRTATNSYNSPLHF

v_call: TRBV7-9
d_call: -
clone_size: -
j_call: TRBJ1-4
cdr3_nt: TGTTCCAGCAGTTCTAGCTGGTTAGGGCATAGTAATGAAAAACTGTTTTTT
cdr3_aa: CSSSSSWLGHSNEKLFF

v_call: TRBV5-8
d_call: TRBD2
clone_size: -
j_call: TRBJ2-1
cdr3_nt: TGTGCCAGCAGCTTTCGACTAGCGGGCGGGAATGAGCAGTTCTTC
cdr3_aa: CASSFRLAGGNEQFF

v_call: TRBV7-2
d_call: TRBD1
clone_size: -
j_call: TRBJ1-2
cdr3_nt: TGTGCCAGCAGCTTAGACACAGGGGTTAATGGCTACACCTTC
cdr3_aa: CASSLDTGVNGYTF

v_call: TRBV4-1
d_call: -
clone_size: -
j_call: TRBJ1-6
cdr3_nt: TGCGCCAGCAAGACAGAAATCGACAATTCACCCCTCCACTTT
cdr3_aa: CASKTEIDNSPLHF

v_call: TRBV10-2
d_call: -
clone_size: -
j_call: TRBJ2-5
cdr3_nt: TGCGCCAGCAGTGACCTGTCACTCAGGGGCGCCCAGTACTTC
cdr3_aa: CASSDLSLRGAQYF

v_call: TRBV5-4
d_call: -
clone_size: -
j_call: TRBJ1-4
cdr3_nt: TGTGCCAGCAGCGTAGACAGTTCAACTAATGAAAAACTGTTTTTT
cdr3_aa: CASSVDSSTNEKLFF

v_call: TRBV19
d_call: TRBD1
clone_size: -
j_call: TRBJ2-4
cdr3_nt: TGTGCCAGTAGTACCGACAGGGGCAACATTCAGTACTTC
cdr3_aa: CASSTDRGNIQYF

v_call: TRBV7-8
d_call: -
clone_size: -
j_call: TRBJ2-2
cdr3_nt: TGTGCCAGCAGCCCCTTTAGAGGCGGGGAGCTGTTTTTT
cdr3_aa: CASSPFRGGELFF

v_call: TRBV7-9
d_call: TRBD1
clone_size: few
j_call: TRBJ1-3
cdr3_nt: TGTGCCAGCAGCTCGGACAGGGCCCGTCTCTCCTCTGGAAACACCATATATTTT
cdr3_aa: CASSSDRARLSSGNTIYF